Shown below are 30 T cell receptor beta chains from a single sample sequenced in a study of early T cells in non-severe SARS-CoV-2 infection listed by TCRdb under 2021. The library was built by means of 5' RACE. The listed sequencing device is NextSeq 500. In TCRdb, the public reads were trimmed at Q25 with fastp and aligned with MiXCR, with productive beta chains retained. Here each entry gathers all rows of one CDR3 protein and keeps the most common genes and DNA. The sample data list tens of thousands of distinct CDR3 sequences, and about 4.5% of these were observed just once. The ten most abundant clones make up 4.5% to 7% of the sample. The sample consisted of whole blood, taken at baseline. Receptors were obtained from an adult who was a healthcare worker with PCR-confirmed SARS-CoV-2 infection or an uninfected control (not recorded which).

Many counts were recorded for this clonotype. V gene TRBV7-2 combines with J gene TRBJ1-1; weak D call: TRBD1 (5 bases). Germline lookup yields CDR1 SGHTA and CDR2 FQGNSA. The CDR3 is made up of 15 amino acids. V lost 4 bases and J lost 0, with 12 bases in between. As DNA, the CDR3 is TGTGCCAGCAGCTCATGGGGGTTCATGAACACTGAAGCTTTCTTT. It codes for CASSSWGFMNTEAFF.

This clonotype was recorded at least ten times. The gene calls are TRBV20-1 and TRBJ1-5; possibly TRBD1 for D (6 bases). CDR1 is DFQATT, CDR2 SNEGSKA, per germline (reference sequence). The CDR3 extends over 14 amino acids. V lost 3 bases and J lost 6, with 15 bases in between. The CDR3 nucleotides read TGCAGTGCTAGGTCCCAGGGGACGGGTCAGCCCCAGCATTTT. Amino acids: CSARSQGTGQPQHF.

There are many counts of this clonotype. In DNA form, the CDR3 reads TGTGCCAGCAGCCAACTAGCGAATGAGCAGTTCTTC. The encoded protein is CASSQLANEQFF. The rearrangement links TRBV5-6 to TRBJ2-1; the match to TRBD2 covers 7 bases. V trimming: 4 bases; J trimming: 7 bases; junction bases outside the gene matches: 2. From germline, CDR1 is SGHDT and CDR2 YYEEEE. This CDR3 spans 12 amino acids.

This clonotype rates as medium-sized. This chain uses TRBV30 with TRBJ1-2; 7 nucleotides line up with TRBD1. CDR1 is GTSNPN, CDR2 SVGIG, per germline (reference sequence). This CDR3 region has 16 residues. V trimming: 4 bases; J trimming: 4 bases; junction bases outside the gene matches: 15. CDR3 nucleotide sequence: TGTGCCTGGACCGGGACAGACCAATCATTAGGCTATGGCTACACCTTC. Its translation is CAWTGTDQSLGYGYTF.

This clonotype was seen at least ten times. The chain combines TRBV6-1 with TRBJ2-7; D possibly uses TRBD1 or TRBD2 (5 bases each). This CDR3 spans 14 amino acids. Germline CDR1 and CDR2: MNHNS and SASEGT. V lost 8 bases and J lost 7, with 21 bases in between. CDR3 DNA: TGTGCCAGCTTGGTGTGGGGGTCACTCCCGGAGCAGTACTTC. Amino acid sequence: CASLVWGSLPEQYF.

The chain links TRBV5-1 to TRBJ2-3; unclear D gene. Trimming left V 1 base short and J 2 bases short, with 11 bases between. CDR3 length equals 15 residues. Germline V gives CDR1 SGHRS, CDR2 YFSETQ. The DNA of the CDR3 is TGCGCCAGCAGCTTGACTACGACCCTCACAGATACGCAGTATTTT. Its translation is CASSLTTTLTDTQYF.

The chain links TRBV12-3 or TRBV12-4 to TRBJ1-5, with TRBD1 as a possible D gene (6 bases). The CDR3 totals 15 residues. Trimming pared 2 bases from V and 6 bases from J, leaving 14 bases between. CDR3 DNA: TGTGCCAGCAGTTTACGGGGGGCAGGGAGTCAGCCCCAGCATTTT. It specifies CASSLRGAGSQPQHF.

The sample holds many counts of this clonotype. This chain links TRBV5-1 with TRBJ1-1; maybe TRBD1 (5 bases). The CDR3 loop spans 15 amino acids. The V and J ends lost 0 bases and 0 bases respectively, with 9 bases between them. Per germline, CDR1 SGHRS and CDR2 YFSETQ. The CDR3 sequence is CASSLGGGMNTEAFF. The CDR3 region has the DNA TGCGCCAGCAGCTTGGGGGGCGGCATGAACACTGAAGCTTTCTTT.

This clonotype has only a few counts. The chain carries TRBV7-3 and TRBJ1-2; perhaps TRBD1 as D (6 bases). Trimming left V 0 bases short and J 4 bases short, with 9 bases between. Germline V gene data show CDR1 as SGHTA and CDR2 as FQGTGA. CDR3 length: 14 amino acids. CDR3 bases: TGTGCCAGCAGCTTAACGGGGGGCCCCTATGGCTACACCTTC. Its translation is CASSLTGGPYGYTF.

This clonotype appeared many times. The chain links TRBV7-2 to TRBJ2-7, with D hard to call. This CDR3 is 14 amino acids long. CDR1 is SGHTA and CDR2 is FQGNSA in the germline V gene. The ends were cut back, 1 base at V and 5 bases at J, with 12 bases in the middle. This chain's CDR3 is CASSLEGFGHEQYF. CDR3 nucleotide sequence: TGTGCCAGCAGCTTAGAAGGATTCGGCCACGAGCAGTACTTC.

This clonotype was found a few times. The chain recombines TRBV28 with TRBJ2-4; D possibly corresponds to TRBD1 (6 bases). Looked up from germline, CDR1 is MDHEN and CDR2 is SYDVKM. The germline V and J ends were trimmed by 6 bases and 1 base, with 16 bases remaining between them. This CDR3 region has 16 residues. The CDR3: CASSQQGRAAKNIQYF. For the CDR3, the DNA is TGTGCCAGCAGCCAACAGGGAAGAGCGGCCAAAAACATTCAGTACTTC.

This clonotype was seen ten or more times. The chain links TRBV12-3 or TRBV12-4 to TRBJ2-1, with TRBD2 matching over 7 bases. The CDR3 sequence is 16 residues long. With V trimmed by 5 bases and J by 7 bases, 14 bases remained unmatched. The CDR3 sequence: CASSNSGLVPLNEQFF. CDR3 coding DNA: TGTGCCAGCAGTAACTCCGGACTAGTTCCCTTAAATGAGCAGTTCTTC.

This clonotype has ten or more counts. V is TRBV7-8 and J is TRBJ2-2, with a possible D match to TRBD2 (6 bases). The length of the CDR3 is 16 residues. The V gene lost 2 bases and the J gene lost 5 bases, with 15 bases spanning the gap. CDR1 SGHVS and CDR2 FQNEAQ come from the germline V gene. The CDR3 DNA reads as TGTGCCAGCAGCTTAAATAGACTGGCGGGGACCGGGGAGCTGTTTTTT. It yields the protein CASSLNRLAGTGELFF.

At least ten counts were recorded for this clonotype. The chain couples TRBV7-2 to TRBJ1-5, with no clear D. The V gene's germline CDR1 is SGHTA and CDR2 FQGNSA. This CDR3 has 13 residues. Deletions cut 4 bases from V and 4 bases from J, with 8 bases between. CDR3 in amino acids: CASSWSNNQPQHF. In nucleotides, the CDR3 is TGTGCCAGCAGCTGGTCAAATAATCAGCCCCAGCATTTT.

This clonotype was picked up many times. The chain couples TRBV12-3 or TRBV12-4 to TRBJ1-1, with 9 bases identical to TRBD1. V was clipped by 5 bases and J by 4 bases; unmatched bases: 5. The CDR3 is 14 amino acids. For the CDR3, the DNA is TGTGCCAGCAGTATAGGACAGGGGAGCACTGAAGCTTTCTTT. This encodes CASSIGQGSTEAFF.

The table lists this clonotype with many counts. The J gene is TRBJ2-7, the V gene TRBV5-6; 7 nucleotides match TRBD1. The CDR3 is 12 residues long. Germline lookup yields CDR1 SGHDT and CDR2 YYEEEE. The ends lost 4 bases at V and 6 bases at J; junction bases unmatched: 4. DNA for the CDR3: TGTGCCAGCAGCCAGCACAGGGGCGAGCAGTACTTC. This codes for CASSQHRGEQYF.

This clonotype was recorded at least ten times. V usage is TRBV5-1 and J usage is TRBJ1-1; tentative D call: TRBD1 (6 bases). CDR3 length equals 13 residues. V shed 2 bases and J shed 8 bases, with 13 bases lying between them. The germline gives CDR1 SGHRS, CDR2 YFSETQ. CDR3 nucleotide sequence: TGCGCCAGCAGCTTCCTAGGGGGGCAGGAAGCTTTCTTT. It is translated as CASSFLGGQEAFF.

By sample fraction, this clonotype is medium-sized. The rearrangement links TRBV28 to TRBJ2-1; D gene unclear. The CDR3 is 15 residues long. V was trimmed by 1 base and J by 0 bases, leaving 7 bases between them. Per germline, CDR1 MDHEN and CDR2 SYDVKM. CDR3 bases: TGTGCCAGCAGTTTATTTTCGAGCTCCTACAATGAGCAGTTCTTC. Protein product: CASSLFSSSYNEQFF. Drawing the rest from reference TRBV28 and TRBJ2-1, the complete variable domain is DVKVTQSSRYLVKRTGEKVFLECVQDMDHENMFWYRQDPGLGLRLIYFSYDVKMKEKGDIPEGYSVSREKKERFSLILESASTNQTSMYLCASSLFSSSYNEQFFGPGTRLTVL.

This clonotype appeared a few times. For the CDR3, the DNA is TGTGCCAGCAGCTTCGGGTCCTTGGCCTACGAGCAGTACTTC. Its protein product is CASSFGSLAYEQYF. The chain links TRBV5-6 to TRBJ2-7, with unresolved D. V was cut by 2 bases and J by 2 bases, with 11 bases left in between. CDR1 and CDR2 from the germline V gene are SGHDT and YYEEEE. This CDR3 has 14 amino acids. The full variable domain, in which reference TRBV5-6 and TRBJ2-7 provide the parts outside the CDR3, is DAGVTQSPTHLIKTRGQQVTLRCSPKSGHDTVSWYQQALGQGPQFIFQYYEEEERQRGNFPDRFSGHQFPNYSSELNVNALLLGDSALYLCASSFGSLAYEQYFGPGTRLTVT.

This clonotype appeared many times. The genes are TRBV28 and TRBJ2-5; possibly TRBD2 for D (6 bases). Trimming stripped 5 bases from V and 0 bases from J, with 16 bases between. The CDR3 runs 16 residues. The germline V gene has CDR1 MDHEN and CDR2 SYDVKM. The CDR3 DNA reads TGTGCCAGCAGTCCCACGGGCGGGGCGTACCAAGAGACCCAGTACTTC. The encoded protein is CASSPTGGAYQETQYF.

This clonotype was seen repeatedly, ten times or more. The chain links TRBV29-1 to TRBJ1-2; tentatively, D is TRBD1 (5 bases). V lost 3 bases, J lost 2 bases, and 16 bases lay in between. CDR1 and CDR2 from the germline V gene are SQVTM and ANQGSEA. The CDR3 extends over 15 amino acids. In DNA form, the CDR3 reads TGCAGCGTTGATGAAGACAGCGCCGAAAACTATGGCTACACCTTC. This codes for CSVDEDSAENYGYTF.

This clonotype was counted at least ten times. This chain links TRBV5-1 with TRBJ2-1, with 8 nucleotides matching TRBD2. Trimming took 5 bases from V and 0 from J; bases not matched to a gene: 7. The CDR3 contains 16 residues. Germline V gives CDR1 SGHRS, CDR2 YFSETQ. CDR3 nucleotide sequence: TGCGCCAGCAGGCCGGGGGGGCGGAGCTCCTACAATGAGCAGTTCTTC. Amino acids: CASRPGGRSSYNEQFF.

The chain links TRBV3-1 to TRBJ2-5; D is undetermined. This CDR3 is 12 amino acids long. Germline values: CDR1 LGHDT, CDR2 YNNKEL (reference sequence). The V gene lost 1 base and the J gene lost 3 bases, with 3 bases spanning the gap. The DNA for the CDR3 is TGTGCCAGCAGCCAAGCGGAAGAGACCCAGTACTTC. This translates into CASSQAEETQYF.

There are many counts of this clonotype. The chain has TRBV6-5 and TRBJ2-7, with D perhaps matching TRBD2 (6 bases). Germline CDR1 reads MNHEY; CDR2 reads SVGAGI. Between the trimmed V and J ends, which lost 4 bases and 4 bases, there was a span of 20 bases. This CDR3 has 16 residues. CDR3 nucleotide sequence: TGTGCCAGCAGTTTGACCTGGGAAGGTGGGGGGTACGAGCAGTACTTC. It is translated as CASSLTWEGGGYEQYF.

Many counts were recorded for this clonotype. The rearrangement joins TRBV29-1 to TRBJ2-3, with D perhaps assigned TRBD1 or TRBD2 (6 bases each). Germline assignment: CDR1 SQVTM and CDR2 ANQGSEA. This CDR3 has 14 residues. Trimming shortened V by 5 bases and J by 2 bases, and 14 bases separated the two germline ends. CDR3: CSVPPGGNTDTQYF. In DNA, the CDR3 is TGCAGCGTTCCACCCGGGGGCAACACAGATACGCAGTATTTT.

The table lists this clonotype with a few counts. The rearrangement uses TRBV28 and TRBJ1-2; 8 bases agree with TRBD1. CDR1 and CDR2 from the germline V gene are MDHEN and SYDVKM. This CDR3 is built from 15 residues. V was pared by 6 bases and J by 1 base, with 7 bases of the junction left unmatched. The CDR3 region has the DNA TGTGCCAGCAGCGGGAACAGGGGGTTTAACTATGGCTACACCTTC. This codes for CASSGNRGFNYGYTF.

The table lists this clonotype with a few counts. The gene calls are TRBV6-1 and TRBJ1-2, with 7 bases identical to TRBD1. After removal of 6 bases from V and 0 bases from J, the junction contained 7 bases not matched to a gene. CDR3 length equals 15 residues. Germline V CDR1 and CDR2: MNHNS, SASEGT. The DNA for the CDR3 is TGTGCCAGCAGCGGAGGGACAGAATCTAACTATGGCTACACCTTC. Its protein product is CASSGGTESNYGYTF.

This clonotype was counted ten times or more. This sequence joins TRBV7-2 and TRBJ2-2, with D possibly being TRBD2 (5 bases). Between the trimmed V and J ends, which lost 2 bases and 5 bases, there was a span of 9 bases. The germline gives CDR1 SGHTA, CDR2 FQGNSA. CDR3 length: 14 amino acids. The CDR3 protein is CASSLSTGTGELFF. The CDR3 DNA follows: TGTGCCAGCAGCTTAAGTACGGGAACCGGGGAGCTGTTTTTT.

This clonotype is medium-sized. The chain employs TRBV20-1 and TRBJ2-1, with a tentative D call TRBD2 (6 bases). Germline V gives CDR1 DFQATT, CDR2 SNEGSKA (reference sequence). The V end lost 1 base, the J end lost 4 bases, and 11 bases lay between the germline ends. CDR3 length: 14 amino acids. The chain's CDR3 is CSARVGGPYNEQFF. The CDR3 nucleotides read TGCAGTGCTAGAGTAGGAGGGCCATACAATGAGCAGTTCTTC.

This clonotype was seen repeatedly, ten times or more. The chain combines TRBV20-1 with TRBJ2-7, with a tentative D call TRBD1 (5 bases). The CDR3 is made up of 14 amino acids. Trimming took 3 bases from V and 2 from J, leaving 14 bases between them. Germline V lookup: CDR1 DFQATT, CDR2 SNEGSKA (reference sequence). The CDR3: CSASAGMVPYEQYF. The CDR3 region has the DNA TGCAGTGCTAGCGCAGGGATGGTCCCCTACGAGCAGTACTTC.